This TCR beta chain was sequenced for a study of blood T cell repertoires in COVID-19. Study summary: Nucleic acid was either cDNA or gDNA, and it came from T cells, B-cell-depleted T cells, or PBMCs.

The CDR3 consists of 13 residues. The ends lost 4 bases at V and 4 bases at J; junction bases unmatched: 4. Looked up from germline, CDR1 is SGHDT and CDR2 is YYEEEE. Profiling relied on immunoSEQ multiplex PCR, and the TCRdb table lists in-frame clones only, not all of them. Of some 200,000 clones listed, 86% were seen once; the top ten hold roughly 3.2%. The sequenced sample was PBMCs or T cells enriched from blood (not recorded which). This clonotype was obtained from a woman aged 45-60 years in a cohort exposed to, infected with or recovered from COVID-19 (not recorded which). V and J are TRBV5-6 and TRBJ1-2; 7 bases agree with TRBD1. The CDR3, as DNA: TGTGCCAGCAGCGGTCAGGGGGGCTATGGCTACACCTTC. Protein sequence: CASSGQGGYGYTF.